One and the same sample provided the 8 T cell receptor beta chains below, sequenced in a study of beta chain features in type 1 diabetes. The sequenced template was cDNA made from the entire isolated RNA. The protocol was immunoSEQ multiplex PCR, while the TCRdb copy is restricted to in-frame clones and leaves out a portion. The data hold some 150,000 clones, with about 13% observed a single time. Notes on the study in general: There was a moderate but significant shortening of TCRB CDR3s in all four CD4+ subsets of Type 1 diabetes patients.

No antigen is known for these receptors. Specimen: central memory CD4+ T cells from blood. The origin of the receptors is a man aged 18 to 30 with type 1 diabetes.

CDR3 protein: CASSVAPSTTDTQYF. In DNA form, the CDR3 reads TGTGCCAGCAGCGTAGCGCCTAGCACCACAGATACGCAGTATTTT. This chain connects TRBV9 to TRBJ2-3, with a weak D call TRBD2 (5 bases). Trimming took off 0 bases at V and 2 bases at J, with 10 bases between the two ends. This CDR3 contains 15 residues. Germline assignment: CDR1 SGDLS and CDR2 YYNGEE.

This clone turned up a few times. Possible read error: a much larger clone is one base away. The chain links TRBV9 to TRBJ2-5, with D perhaps being TRBD1 or TRBD2 (5 bases each). The CDR3 runs to 16 residues. Per the germline V gene, CDR1 is SGDLS and CDR2 is YYNGEE. V was clipped by 3 bases and J by 5 bases, with 20 bases between them. CDR3 region: CASSGGGDAGSETQYF. CDR3 sequence (DNA): TGTGCCAGCAGCGGGGGTGGTGACGCAGGGAGCGAGACCCAGTACTTC.

The chain couples TRBV19 to TRBJ2-3; 12 bases are shared with TRBD1. Germline-derived CDR1 and CDR2 are LNHDA and SQIVND (reference sequence). The junction had 2 bases not matched to a gene; V was cut back by 9 bases and J by 1 base. This CDR3 region has 14 residues. The CDR3 coding sequence is TGTGCCAGCGGGACAGGGGGCGGCACAGATACGCAGTATTTT. Encoded protein: CASGTGGGTDTQYF.

This clone has a handful of counts. The V gene is TRBV11-2, the J gene TRBJ1-2, with 9 nucleotides matching TRBD1. The CDR3 spans 15 residues. V lost 5 bases and J lost 4; bases outside the gene matches: 8. Germline CDR1 SGHAT, CDR2 FQNNGV. The CDR3 is CASSPGTGSGYGYTF. In nucleotides, the CDR3 is TGTGCCAGCAGCCCCGGGACAGGGTCGGGCTATGGCTACACCTTC. Filled out from reference TRBV11-2 and TRBJ1-2, the complete variable domain reads EAGVAQSPRYKIIEKRQSVAFWCNPISGHATLYWYQQILGQGPKLLIQFQNNGVVDDSQLPKDRFSAERLKGVDSTLKIQPAKLEDSAVYLCASSPGTGSGYGYTFGSGTRLTVV.

The genes are TRBV14 and TRBJ1-4; tentatively, D is TRBD1 (6 bases). V was shortened by 0 bases and J by 0 bases, with 14 bases between the two germline ends. CDR3 length: 18 residues. CDR1 SGHDN and CDR2 FVKESK come from the germline V gene. The DNA of the CDR3 is TGTGCCAGCAGCCAAGACCAGGACAGTCTTGCAACTAATGAAAAACTGTTTTTT. Protein sequence: CASSQDQDSLATNEKLFF. Based on the CDR3 plus reference TRBV14 and TRBJ1-4, the full variable domain is EAGVTQFPSHSVIEKGQTVTLRCDPISGHDNLYWYRRVMGKEIKFLLHFVKESKQDESGMPNNRFLAERTGGTYSTLKVQPAELEDSGVYFCASSQDQDSLATNEKLFFGSGTQLSVL.

This clone was observed at least ten times. The rearrangement links TRBV11-2 to TRBJ2-7, with a weak D call TRBD1 (6 bases). Germline assignment: CDR1 SGHAT and CDR2 FQNNGV. The CDR3 loop spans 13 amino acids. V was shortened by 3 bases and J by 4 bases, with 10 bases between the two germline ends. The CDR3 protein is CASSFVGAYEQYF. The CDR3 nucleotides read TGTGCCAGCAGCTTCGTGGGGGCTTACGAGCAGTACTTC.

This clone was seen only a few times. The chain links TRBV29-1 to TRBJ1-1, with D unclear. The CDR3 extends over 13 amino acids. The germline gives CDR1 SQVTM, CDR2 ANQGSEA. V lost 4 bases to trimming and J lost 0 bases, with 9 bases between them. CDR3 sequence (DNA): TGCAGCGTTGGTGGTAAGATGAACACTGAAGCTTTCTTT. It encodes CSVGGKMNTEAFF.

This rearrangement joins TRBV6-6 to TRBJ2-7; no clear D gene. V was pared by 6 bases and J by 0 bases, with 6 bases between. CDR1 is MNHNY and CDR2 is SVGAGI in the germline V gene (reference sequence). The CDR3 covers 12 residues. The CDR3 coding sequence is TGTGCCAGCAGCCAACGCTCCTACGAGCAGTACTTC. Protein product: CASSQRSYEQYF.